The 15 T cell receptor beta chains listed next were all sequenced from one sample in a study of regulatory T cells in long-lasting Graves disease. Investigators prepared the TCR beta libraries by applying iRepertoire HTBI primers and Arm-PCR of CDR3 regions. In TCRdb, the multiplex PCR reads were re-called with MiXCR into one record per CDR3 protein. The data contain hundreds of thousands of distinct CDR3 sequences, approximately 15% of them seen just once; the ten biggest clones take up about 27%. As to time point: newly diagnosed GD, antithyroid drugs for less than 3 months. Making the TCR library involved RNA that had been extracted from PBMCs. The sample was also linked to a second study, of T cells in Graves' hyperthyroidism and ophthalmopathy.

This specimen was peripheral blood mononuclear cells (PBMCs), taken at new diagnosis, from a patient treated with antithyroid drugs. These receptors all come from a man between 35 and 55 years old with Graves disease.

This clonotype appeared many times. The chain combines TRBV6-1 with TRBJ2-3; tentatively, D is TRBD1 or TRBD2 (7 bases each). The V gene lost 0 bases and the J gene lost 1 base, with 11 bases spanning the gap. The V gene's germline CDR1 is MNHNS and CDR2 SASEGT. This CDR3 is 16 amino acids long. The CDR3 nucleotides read TGTGCCAGCAGTGAAGCCCCAGGGGGGGGCACAGATACGCAGTATTTT. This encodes CASSEAPGGGTDTQYF.

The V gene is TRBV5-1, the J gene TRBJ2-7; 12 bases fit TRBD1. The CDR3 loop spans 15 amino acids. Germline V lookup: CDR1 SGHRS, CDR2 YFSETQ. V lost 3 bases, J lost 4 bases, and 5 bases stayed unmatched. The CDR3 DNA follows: TGCGCCAGCAGCTCCGGGACAGGGGGCGGGTACGAGCAGTACTTC. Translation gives CASSSGTGGGYEQYF.

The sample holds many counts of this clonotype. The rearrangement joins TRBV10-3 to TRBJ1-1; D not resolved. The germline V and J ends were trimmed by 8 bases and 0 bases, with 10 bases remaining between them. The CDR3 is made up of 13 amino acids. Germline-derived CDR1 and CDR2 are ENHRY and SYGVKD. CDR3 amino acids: CAIGENMNTEAFF. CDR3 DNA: TGTGCCATCGGGGAAAACATGAACACTGAAGCTTTCTTT.

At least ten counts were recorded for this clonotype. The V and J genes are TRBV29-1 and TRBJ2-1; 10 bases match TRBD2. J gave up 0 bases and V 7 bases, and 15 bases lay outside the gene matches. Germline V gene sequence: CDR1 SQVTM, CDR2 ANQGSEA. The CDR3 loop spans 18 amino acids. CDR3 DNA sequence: TGCAGCGCCCTCAAGGGGATAGCGGGGGGAAGCTCCTACAATGAGCAGTTCTTC. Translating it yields CSALKGIAGGSSYNEQFF.

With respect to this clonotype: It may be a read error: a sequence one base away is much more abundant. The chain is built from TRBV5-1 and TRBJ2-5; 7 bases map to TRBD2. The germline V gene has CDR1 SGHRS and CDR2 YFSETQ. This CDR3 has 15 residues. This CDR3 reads CAGSFSGGEVQTQYF. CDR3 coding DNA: TGCGCCGGCAGCTTCTCGGGGGGTGAGGTGCAGACCCAGTACTTC.

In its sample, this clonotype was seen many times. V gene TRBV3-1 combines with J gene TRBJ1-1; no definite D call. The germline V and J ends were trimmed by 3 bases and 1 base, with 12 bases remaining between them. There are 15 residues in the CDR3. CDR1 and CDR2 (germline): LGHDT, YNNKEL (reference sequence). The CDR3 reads CASSHLWAENTEAFF. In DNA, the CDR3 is TGTGCCAGCAGCCACCTCTGGGCCGAGAACACTGAAGCTTTCTTT.

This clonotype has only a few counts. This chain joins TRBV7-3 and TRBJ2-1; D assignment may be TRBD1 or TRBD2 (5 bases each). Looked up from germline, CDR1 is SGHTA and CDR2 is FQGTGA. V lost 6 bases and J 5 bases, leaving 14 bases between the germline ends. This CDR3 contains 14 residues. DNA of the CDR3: TGTGCCAGCAGTTCTCGGGGCAGGGACAATGAGCAGTTCTTC. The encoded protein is CASSSRGRDNEQFF.

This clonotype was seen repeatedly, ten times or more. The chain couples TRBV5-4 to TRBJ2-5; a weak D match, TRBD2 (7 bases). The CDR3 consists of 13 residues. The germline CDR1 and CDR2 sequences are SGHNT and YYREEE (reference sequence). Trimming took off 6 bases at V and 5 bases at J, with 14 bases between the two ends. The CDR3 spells CASKGGAEETQYF. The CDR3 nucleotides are TGTGCCAGCAAAGGGGGGGCGGAGGAGACCCAGTACTTC.

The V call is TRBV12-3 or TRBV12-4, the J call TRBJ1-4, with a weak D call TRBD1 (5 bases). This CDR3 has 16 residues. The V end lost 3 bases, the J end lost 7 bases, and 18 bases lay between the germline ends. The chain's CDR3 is CASSFRVAGRAEKLFF. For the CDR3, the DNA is TGTGCCAGCAGTTTTAGGGTGGCAGGGCGGGCTGAAAAACTGTTTTTT.

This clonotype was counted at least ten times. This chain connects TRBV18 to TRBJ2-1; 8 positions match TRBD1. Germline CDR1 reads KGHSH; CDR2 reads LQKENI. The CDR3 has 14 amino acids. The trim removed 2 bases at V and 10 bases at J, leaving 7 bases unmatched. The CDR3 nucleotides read TGTGCCAGCTCACCAGGGACAGGCCTTGGGGAGCAGTTCTTC. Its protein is CASSPGTGLGEQFF.

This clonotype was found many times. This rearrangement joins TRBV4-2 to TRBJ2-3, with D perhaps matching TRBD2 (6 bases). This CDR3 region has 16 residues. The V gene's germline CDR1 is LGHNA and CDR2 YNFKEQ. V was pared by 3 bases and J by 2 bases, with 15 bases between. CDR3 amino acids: CASSHAPGLPTDTQYF. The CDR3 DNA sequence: TGTGCCAGCAGCCACGCTCCGGGACTCCCCACAGATACGCAGTATTTT.

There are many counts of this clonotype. CDR3 coding DNA: TGTGCCAGCAGCGACTCCGGGGGAACAGATACGCAGTATTTT. Translation: CASSDSGGTDTQYF. J is TRBJ2-3 and V is TRBV7-3, with a weak D call TRBD2 (6 bases). Germline CDR1 reads SGHTA; CDR2 reads FQGTGA. The V end lost 5 bases, the J end lost 3 bases, and 12 bases lay between the germline ends. This CDR3 region has 14 residues. The full variable domain, with the rest looked up from reference TRBV7-3 and TRBJ2-3, is GAGVSQTPSNKVTEKGKYVELRCDPISGHTALYWYRQSLGQGPEFLIYFQGTGAADDSGLPNDRFFAVRPEGSVSTLKIQRTERGDSAVYLCASSDSGGTDTQYFGPGTRLTVL.

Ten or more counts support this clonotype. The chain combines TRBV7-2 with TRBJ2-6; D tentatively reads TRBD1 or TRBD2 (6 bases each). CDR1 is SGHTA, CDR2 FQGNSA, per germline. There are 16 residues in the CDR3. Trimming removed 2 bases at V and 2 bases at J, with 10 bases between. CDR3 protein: CASSLIGGAGANVLTF. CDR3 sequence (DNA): TGTGCCAGCAGCTTAATCGGGGGCGCTGGGGCCAACGTCCTGACTTTC.

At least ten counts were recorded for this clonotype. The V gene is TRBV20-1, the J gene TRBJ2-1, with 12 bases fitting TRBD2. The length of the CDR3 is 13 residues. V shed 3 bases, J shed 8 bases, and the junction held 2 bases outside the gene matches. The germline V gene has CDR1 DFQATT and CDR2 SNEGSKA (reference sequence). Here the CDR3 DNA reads TGCAGTGCTAGGGCTAGCGGGGGGGATGAGCAGTTCTTC. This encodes CSARASGGDEQFF.

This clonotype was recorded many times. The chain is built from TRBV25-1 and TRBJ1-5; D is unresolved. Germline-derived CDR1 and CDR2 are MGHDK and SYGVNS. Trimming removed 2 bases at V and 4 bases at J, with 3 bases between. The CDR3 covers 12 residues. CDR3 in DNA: TGTGCCAGCAGTGAACGAAATCAGCCCCAGCATTTT. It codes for CASSERNQPQHF.